A single sample gave rise to the 20 T cell receptor beta chains below, sequenced in a study of blood T cell repertoires in COVID-19. Clones were read by immunoSEQ multiplex PCR, and TCRdb kept only the in-frame ones, dropping some. The data show some 250,000 clones, 70% to 85% seen once. Sequenced sample: peripheral blood. These TCRs come from a woman of 80 years or more with acute or convalescent COVID-19.

V and J are TRBV7-2 and TRBJ1-1; possible D gene TRBD1, 5 bases. V was trimmed by 7 bases and J by 2 bases, leaving 11 bases between them. This CDR3 contains 13 residues. The germline V gene encodes CDR1 SGHTA and CDR2 FQGNSA. The CDR3 loop is CASIRTPNTEAFF. The CDR3, as DNA: TGTGCCAGCATTAGGACACCAAACACTGAAGCTTTCTTT.

CDR3 region: CASSLAFPGQGRDEQFF. The CDR3, as DNA: TGTGCCAGCAGCTTAGCTTTCCCGGGACAGGGTAGGGATGAGCAGTTCTTC. This chain joins TRBV7-6 and TRBJ2-1, with 9 nucleotides matching TRBD1. The V segment lost 0 bases and the J segment 8 bases; nucleotides outside the gene matches: 11. This CDR3 has 17 amino acids. Germline CDR1 is SGHVS and CDR2 is FNYEAQ.

The V and J genes are TRBV7-8 and TRBJ2-1; TRBD1 is a possible D gene (6 bases). CDR1 and CDR2 (germline): SGHVS, FQNEAQ. The CDR3 runs 17 residues. V lost 4 bases and J lost 2, with 18 bases in between. The CDR3 region is CASSYGLTGAPYNEQFF. CDR3 nucleotides: TGTGCCAGCAGCTACGGACTGACAGGAGCCCCCTACAATGAGCAGTTCTTC.

The rearrangement links TRBV4-2 to TRBJ2-3; weak D call: TRBD2 (6 bases). Germline CDR1 is LGHNA and CDR2 is YNFKEQ. The CDR3 length is 18 residues. V was trimmed by 6 bases and J by 2 bases, leaving 24 bases between them. In DNA form, the CDR3 reads TGTGCCAGCAGTCCCGGGAGTGGCGGAGGGCCGTCCACAGATACGCAGTATTTT. Its protein is CASSPGSGGGPSTDTQYF.

This rearrangement joins TRBV11-3 to TRBJ1-1, with no clear D. CDR1 SGHNT and CDR2 YENEEA come from the germline V gene. The CDR3 sequence is 12 residues long. The V gene lost 2 bases and the J gene lost 9 bases, with 10 bases spanning the gap. The CDR3 coding sequence is TGTGCCAGCAGCTTATACGGGTCCAAAGCTTTCTTT. Protein: CASSLYGSKAFF. Full variable domain (outside the CDR3, taken from reference TRBV11-3 and TRBJ1-1): EAGVVQSPRYKIIEKKQPVAFWCNPISGHNTLYWYLQNLGQGPELLIRYENEEAVDDSQLPKDRFSAERLKGVDSTLKIQPAELGDSAVYLCASSLYGSKAFFGQGTRLTVV.

This clone has only a few counts. This chain joins TRBV2 and TRBJ2-4, with TRBD2 matching 7 bases. The CDR3 runs 16 residues. The germline V gene encodes CDR1 SNHLY and CDR2 FYNNEI. V shed 5 bases and J 1 base; nucleotides not matched to a gene: 8. CDR3 loop: CASSPGPGGAKNIQYF. The CDR3 region has the DNA TGTGCCAGCAGTCCCGGACCCGGGGGGGCCAAAAACATTCAGTACTTC.

The chain links TRBV6-5 to TRBJ2-7; a possible D gene is TRBD1 (5 bases). This CDR3 is built from 15 residues. Per the germline V gene, CDR1 is MNHEY and CDR2 is SVGAGI. Between the trimmed V and J ends, which lost 0 bases and 1 base, there was a span of 10 bases. Here the CDR3 reads CASSYSYDSSYEQYF. In DNA form, the CDR3 reads TGTGCCAGCAGTTACTCTTACGACAGTTCCTACGAGCAGTACTTC.

The chain uses TRBV5-1 and TRBJ2-7; 8 bases agree with TRBD2. Trimming took 0 bases from V and 6 from J; bases not matched to a gene: 8. CDR1 and CDR2 (germline): SGHRS, YFSETQ. This CDR3 spans 15 amino acids. The CDR3 region has the DNA TGCGCCAGCAGCTTGGAAGCGGGGGCCCCGTCCGAGCAGTACTTC. Its translation: CASSLEAGAPSEQYF.

The rearrangement uses TRBV28 and TRBJ1-4; 9 nucleotides match TRBD1. In germline, CDR1 is MDHEN, CDR2 SYDVKM. The ends lost 6 bases at V and 5 bases at J; junction bases unmatched: 4. The CDR3 has 14 residues. The CDR3 DNA reads as TGTGCCAGCAGGCCGACAGGGGGAAATGAAAAACTGTTTTTT. It yields the protein CASRPTGGNEKLFF.

The rearrangement uses TRBV7-9 and TRBJ2-1; the match to TRBD1 covers 8 bases. The CDR3 sequence is 15 residues long. V trimming: 5 bases; J trimming: 5 bases; junction bases outside the gene matches: 8. The germline V gene encodes CDR1 SEHNR and CDR2 FQNEAQ (reference sequence). CDR3 residues: CASSTGQVVNNEQFF. In nucleotides, the CDR3 is TGTGCCAGCAGCACGGGACAGGTGGTAAACAATGAGCAGTTCTTC.

The chain couples TRBV5-5 to TRBJ1-3; TRBD1 agrees at 10 bases. This CDR3 comprises 17 residues. J lost 0 bases, V lost 3 bases, and 6 bases had no gene match. Germline CDR1 reads SGHKS; CDR2 reads YYEKEE (reference sequence). This CDR3 is CASSSRGDRGSGNTIYF. In DNA form, the CDR3 reads TGTGCCAGCAGCTCCCGGGGGGACAGGGGCTCTGGAAACACCATATATTTT.

This clone was seen only a few times. The V and J genes are TRBV20-1 and TRBJ1-5; the D is unclear. CDR3 length: 13 residues. V lost 3 bases to trimming and J lost 7 bases, with 13 bases between them. Germline V gene sequence: CDR1 DFQATT, CDR2 SNEGSKA (reference sequence). The CDR3 protein is CSASSAPGQPQHF. The CDR3 DNA is TGCAGTGCTAGTTCGGCCCCGGGGCAGCCCCAGCATTTT.

The chain couples TRBV7-2 to TRBJ2-3; D is possibly TRBD2 (5 bases). The germline V and J ends were trimmed by 3 bases and 2 bases, with 12 bases remaining between them. CDR1 and CDR2 from the germline V gene are SGHTA and FQGNSA. The CDR3 sequence is 15 residues long. CDR3 bases: TGTGCCAGCAGCTTCAGAGCGGTTCACACAGATACGCAGTATTTT. It encodes CASSFRAVHTDTQYF. The complete variable domain, with remaining parts taken from reference TRBV7-2 and TRBJ2-3, reads GAGVSQSPSNKVTEKGKDVELRCDPISGHTALYWYRQSLGQGLEFLIYFQGNSAPDKSGLPSDRFSAERTGGSVSTLTIQRTQQEDSAVYLCASSFRAVHTDTQYFGPGTRLTVL.

This clone was counted between two and nine times. The gene calls are TRBV2 and TRBJ1-2; 8 nucleotides line up with TRBD1. This CDR3 comprises 14 residues. V dropped 6 bases and J dropped 0; count of bases not matched to a gene: 3. The V gene's germline CDR1 is SNHLY and CDR2 FYNNEI. CDR3 sequence reads: CASRTQGANYGYTF. CDR3 bases: TGTGCCAGCAGGACACAGGGGGCTAACTATGGCTACACCTTC.

The chain has TRBV12-3 or TRBV12-4 and TRBJ1-1; the D is unclear. The CDR3 sequence is 13 residues long. Trimming left V 1 base short and J 3 bases short, with 6 bases between. The CDR3 DNA reads as TGTGCCAGCAGTTTAGGGGCCTACACTGAAGCTTTCTTT. Its protein product is CASSLGAYTEAFF.

The chain links TRBV4-1 to TRBJ2-5; 9 positions agree with TRBD2. V shed 1 base and J 7 bases; nucleotides not matched to a gene: 4. There are 14 residues in the CDR3. CDR1 is MGHRA, CDR2 YSYEKL, per germline. The chain's CDR3 is CASSQVAGVGTQYF. The CDR3 DNA reads as TGCGCCAGCAGCCAAGTAGCGGGAGTCGGGACCCAGTACTTC.

The genes are TRBV19 and TRBJ2-1, with D uncertain. V lost 3 bases to trimming and J lost 4 bases, with 7 bases between them. The CDR3 is 13 amino acids. Germline CDR1 reads LNHDA; CDR2 reads SQIVND (reference sequence). CDR3 bases: TGTGCCAGTAGTATCGAGATATACAATGAGCAGTTCTTC. Its protein is CASSIEIYNEQFF.

This clone turned up a few times. The gene calls are TRBV6-6 and TRBJ2-7, with TRBD2 matching 13 bases. V was clipped by 6 bases and J by 4 bases; unmatched bases: 9. The germline V gene has CDR1 MNHNY and CDR2 SVGAGI (reference sequence). The CDR3 totals 16 residues. CDR3 nucleotides: TGTGCCAGCAGGTCGGGACTAGCGGGGAGAACGTACGAGCAGTACTTC. Its translation is CASRSGLAGRTYEQYF.

This clone has just a few counts. The rearrangement uses TRBV3-1 (or the pseudogene TRBV3-2) and TRBJ1-1; D uncertain. Trimming took off 3 bases at V and 0 bases at J, with 8 bases between the two ends. Germline-derived CDR1 and CDR2 are LGHDT and YNNKEL (reference sequence). The CDR3 spans 14 residues. This CDR3 reads CASSQYEVNTEAFF. The CDR3 coding sequence is TGTGCCAGCAGCCAGTATGAGGTGAACACTGAAGCTTTCTTT.

Here the CDR3 reads CASSPGSGNSNEKLFF. In nucleotides, the CDR3 is TGCGCCAGCAGCCCTGGATCCGGGAATTCGAATGAAAAACTGTTTTTT. This chain joins TRBV5-1 and TRBJ1-4; D gene uncertain. Germline loops: CDR1 SGHRS, CDR2 YFSETQ. V dropped 4 bases and J dropped 5 bases, with 18 bases sitting between them. The CDR3 contains 16 residues.